This T cell receptor beta chain appears in the sequencing data of a study of T cells in Graves' hyperthyroidism and ophthalmopathy. Study conclusions and caveats: The model identified upcoming ophthalmopathy a median 6.5 months ahead of onset. Using 13 V-J features, a model discriminated ophthalmopathy from stable hyperthyroidism. Clonotypes that were expanded in thyroid above 0.001 mostly appeared in blood too.

The CDR3 loop spans 11 amino acids. Germline V gives CDR1 LNHDA, CDR2 SQIVND (reference sequence). Trimming left V 6 bases short and J 4 bases short, with 6 bases between. Comments on this clonotype: Its target is not known.

Using RNA transcripts as the source, TCR beta CDR3 regions were amplified. Using the HTBI primer set, a first-round RT-PCR was run on the TCR CDR3. Via MiXCR, TCRdb re-called the multiplex PCR reads, giving one row per CDR3 protein. Of hundreds of thousands of distinct CDR3 sequences listed, about 45% are singletons. The sequenced material came from peripheral blood or thyroid tissue (not recorded which). The sequence was obtained from an adult man with Graves' disease, either hyperthyroidism or ophthalmopathy (not recorded which). This rearrangement joins TRBV19 to TRBJ1-2; no clear D. Here the CDR3 DNA reads TGTGCCAGTAGCAACACCTATGGCTACACCTTC. It codes for CASSNTYGYTF.